This T cell receptor (beta chain) was sequenced for a study of control samples from healthy donors and cancer patients. Some clones are missing from TCRdb's copy, which holds only in-frame ones; the method was immunoSEQ multiplex PCR. Here the sample spans roughly 150,000 clones, 88% being singletons. The specimen sequenced was blood. This sequence was found in a man between 18 and 29 years old in good health.

CDR3 in DNA: TGCGCCAGCAGCACCGGGACAGGGGGCACAGATACGCAGTATTTT. Its protein is CASSTGTGGTDTQYF. The chain recombines TRBV5-1 with TRBJ2-3, with 10 bases fitting TRBD1. Trimming removed 4 bases from V and 1 base from J; junction bases left unmatched: 3. CDR1 is SGHRS, CDR2 YFSETQ, per germline. This CDR3 is built from 15 residues.